This T cell receptor (beta chain) was identified in a study of blood T cell repertoires in COVID-19. Overall study context: Samples came from the United States, Italy and Spain, spanning acute and convalescent COVID-19. The analysed material was cDNA or gDNA that came from T cells, B-cell-depleted T cells, or PBMCs.

In the original processing: Researchers report that nucleated cell counts were estimated from reference gene primer amplification. Measured with immunoSEQ multiplex PCR; TCRdb has only the in-frame clones, and not every one. V, J and clone size are taken as reported in that table, and D and trimming were inferred from the DNA itself. The sample has about 89,000 clones, 55% to 75% seen once. In germline, CDR1 is MDHEN, CDR2 SYDVKM. The V segment lost 6 bases and the J segment 5 bases; nucleotides outside the gene matches: 14. This CDR3 comprises 16 residues. Input material: peripheral blood. This TCR derives from a woman aged 80 or over with acute or convalescent COVID-19. The chain links TRBV28 to TRBJ2-5; 8 bases match TRBD2. The CDR3 loop is CASSRFGGGRMETQYF. In nucleotides, the CDR3 is TGTGCCAGCAGCCGTTTCGGGGGGGGCAGGATGGAGACCCAGTACTTC.